One sample yielded the 8 T cell receptor beta chains listed below, sequenced in a study of CD8+CD57+ T cells in acquired aplastic anemia. Patients picked for sequencing had shown CD8+CD57+ cell expansion detected by flow cytometry. Profiles of TCR beta VDJ and CDR3 were generated from a genomic DNA template. TCRdb re-called the reads with MiXCR, one entry per CDR3 protein. The sample yields 150,000 or so distinct CDR3 sequences, roughly 54% seen once. The specimen was sorted CD4+, CD8+, or CD8+CD57+ T cells (not recorded which) from PBMCs. Receptors were obtained from a human donor with aplastic anemia.

J is TRBJ2-7 and V is TRBV5-6; TRBD2 agrees at 12 bases. CDR1 and CDR2 from the germline V gene are SGHDT and YYEEEE. This CDR3 is 14 amino acids long. The trim removed 0 bases at V and 9 bases at J, leaving 4 bases unmatched. Here the CDR3 reads CASSLALAGGTQYF. The CDR3 region has the DNA TGTGCCAGCAGCTTGGCACTAGCGGGAGGCACGCAGTACTTC.

Many counts were recorded for this clonotype. The chain recombines TRBV14 with TRBJ2-1; 7 bases are shared with TRBD2. The length of the CDR3 is 15 residues. Germline V gives CDR1 SGHDN, CDR2 FVKESK. The junction had 11 bases not matched to a gene; V was cut back by 3 bases and J by 9 bases. The CDR3 DNA follows: TGTGCCAGCAGCCACCTGGGGCGATCGGGGGGTGAGCAGTTCTTC. The encoded protein is CASSHLGRSGGEQFF. Using reference TRBV14 and TRBJ2-1 for the parts outside the CDR3, the full variable domain is EAGVTQFPSHSVIEKGQTVTLRCDPISGHDNLYWYRRVMGKEIKFLLHFVKESKQDESGMPNNRFLAERTGGTYSTLKVQPAELEDSGVYFCASSHLGRSGGEQFFGPGTRLTVL.

The rearrangement links TRBV15 to TRBJ2-7, with D perhaps matching TRBD1 or TRBD2 (5 bases each). This CDR3 is 16 amino acids long. V gave up 2 bases and J gave up 0 bases, with 14 bases separating them. Germline CDR1 reads LNHNV; CDR2 reads YYDKDF (reference sequence). In DNA, the CDR3 is TGTGCCACCAGCAGACAACAGAGGGGCAGCTCCTACGAGCAGTACTTC. Its translation: CATSRQQRGSSYEQYF.

Only a few counts were recorded for this clonotype. The chain uses TRBV7-8 and TRBJ1-1; no definite D call. CDR3 length: 10 amino acids. Germline V CDR1 and CDR2: SGHVS, FQNEAQ. V lost 8 bases and J lost 3, with 4 bases in between. The CDR3, as DNA: TGTGCCAGCGGGGACACTGAAGCTTTCTTT. Translated, it gives CASGDTEAFF.

This clonotype was recorded at least ten times. The V call is TRBV5-5, the J call TRBJ2-7; D may match TRBD1 or TRBD2 (5 bases each). The CDR3 is 13 amino acids. The ends were cut back, 4 bases at V and 2 bases at J, with 10 bases in the middle. CDR1 is SGHKS and CDR2 is YYEKEE in the germline V gene (reference sequence). Written as DNA, the CDR3 is TGTGCCAGCAGCCTACGGGGACCCTACGAGCAGTACTTC. Translated, it gives CASSLRGPYEQYF.

This clonotype was counted ten times or more. The chain couples TRBV5-1 to TRBJ2-7; D not certain. The CDR3 has 15 residues. The V and J ends lost 0 bases and 6 bases respectively, with 16 bases between them. Per the germline V gene, CDR1 is SGHRS and CDR2 is YFSETQ. The CDR3 protein is CASSLVAESPSEQYF. Written as DNA, the CDR3 is TGCGCCAGCAGCTTGGTAGCCGAAAGTCCATCCGAGCAGTACTTC. The whole variable domain, remainder taken from reference TRBV5-1 and TRBJ2-7, is KAGVTQTPRYLIKTRGQQVTLSCSPISGHRSVSWYQQTPGQGLQFLFEYFSETQRNKGNFPGRFSGRQFSNSRSEMNVSTLELGDSALYLCASSLVAESPSEQYFGPGTRLTVT.

The rearrangement joins TRBV7-6 to TRBJ1-1; no reliable D call. Germline V lookup: CDR1 SGHVS, CDR2 FNYEAQ. The CDR3 loop spans 12 amino acids. Trimming removed 1 base at V and 8 bases at J, with 8 bases between. This CDR3 is CASSLGRREAFF. The CDR3 nucleotides are TGTGCCAGCAGCTTAGGAAGACGCGAAGCTTTCTTT. Together with reference TRBV7-6 and TRBJ1-1, the CDR3 gives the full variable domain: GAGVSQSPRYKVTKRGQDVALRCDPISGHVSLYWYRQALGQGPEFLTYFNYEAQQDKSGLPNDRFSAERPEGSISTLTIQRTEQRDSAMYRCASSLGRREAFFGQGTRLTVV.

The rearrangement uses TRBV10-2 and TRBJ1-2, with D maybe TRBD1 (5 bases). Deletions cut 4 bases from V and 1 base from J, with 7 bases between. Germline V gives CDR1 WSHSY, CDR2 SAAADI. This CDR3 comprises 13 residues. This CDR3 is CASSGGDNYGYTF. In DNA, the CDR3 is TGCGCCAGCAGTGGAGGGGATAACTATGGCTACACCTTC.